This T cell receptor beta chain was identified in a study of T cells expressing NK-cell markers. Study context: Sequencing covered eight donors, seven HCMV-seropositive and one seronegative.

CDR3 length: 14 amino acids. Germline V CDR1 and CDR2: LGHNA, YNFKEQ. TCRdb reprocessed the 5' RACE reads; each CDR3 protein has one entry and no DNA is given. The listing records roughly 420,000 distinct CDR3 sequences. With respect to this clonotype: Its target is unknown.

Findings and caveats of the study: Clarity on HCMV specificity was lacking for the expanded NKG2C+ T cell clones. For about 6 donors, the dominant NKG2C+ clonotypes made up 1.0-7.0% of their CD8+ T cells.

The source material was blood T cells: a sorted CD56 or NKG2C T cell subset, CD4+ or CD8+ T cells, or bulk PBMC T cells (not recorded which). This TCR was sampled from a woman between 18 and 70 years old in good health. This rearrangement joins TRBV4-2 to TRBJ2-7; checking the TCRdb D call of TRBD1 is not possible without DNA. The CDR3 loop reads CASSSGQAAYEQYF.